These T cell receptor beta chains were read from a single sample in a study of T cell responses to AZD1222 COVID-19 vaccine. Sequenced by immunoSEQ multiplex PCR; TCRdb stores in-frame clones only, minus some. This sample has about 94,000 clones, with 85% found just once. The material sequenced was peripheral blood, taken 28 days after the second AZD1222 dose. All receptors derive from an adult who received the AZD1222 COVID-19 vaccine. Each CDR3 is given with its conserved first and last residue. The D gene is left open where the match is weak. Clone size is given for some rows only: seen once, a few or many times, or a class if the clone is expanded.

TRBJ2-7	TRBV11-1	once	-	CASSLGQGGSYEQYF	TGTGCCAGCAGCTTAGGACAGGGAGGGTCCTACGAGCAGTACTTC
TRBJ1-2	TRBV5-1	once	TRBD1	CASKRDRGSYGYTF	TGCGCCAGCAAGAGGGACAGGGGCAGTTATGGCTACACCTTC
TRBJ2-3	TRBV7-9	-	-	CASRLSSSADTQYF	TGTGCCAGCAGACTCTCCTCTAGCGCCGATACGCAGTATTTT
TRBJ1-1	TRBV7-9	few	TRBD1	CASSSQTGGTEAFF	TGTGCCAGCAGCTCCCAAACAGGGGGCACTGAAGCTTTCTTT
TRBJ1-1	TRBV6-1	-	-	CASSSAGSTEAFF	TGTGCCAGCAGTTCGGCCGGGAGCACTGAAGCTTTCTTT
TRBJ2-7	TRBV20-1	-	-	CSASDGTNGDF	TGCAGTGCTAGTGACGGGACAAACGGGGACTTC
TRBJ2-1	TRBV2	-	-	CASSEDIFEQFF	TGTGCCAGCAGTGAAGATATCTTTGAGCAGTTCTTC
TRBJ2-6	TRBV6-4	-	-	CASSDPQGSGANVLTF	TGTGCCAGCAGTGACCCCCAGGGATCTGGGGCCAACGTCCTGACTTTC
TRBJ1-2	TRBV4-3	-	-	CASSQDGGSSGGYTF	TGCGCCAGCAGTCAAGATGGGGGCTCGTCGGGAGGCTACACCTTC
TRBJ2-3	TRBV27	-	TRBD1	CASSSRDRGLGSTDTQYF	TGTGCCAGCAGTTCCCGGGACAGGGGGCTCGGTAGCACAGATACGCAGTATTTT
TRBJ2-2	TRBV10-3	once	TRBD2	CAISLSASGAAGELFF	TGTGCCATCAGCCTGTCGGCTAGCGGGGCGGCCGGGGAGCTGTTTTTT
TRBJ2-2	TRBV5-6	-	-	CASSLAGTGPNTGELFF	TGTGCCAGCAGCTTGGCCGGGACGGGGCCGAACACCGGGGAGCTGTTTTTT
TRBJ2-7	TRBV7-8	-	TRBD2	CASSSLALSSYEQYF	TGTGCCAGCAGCTCACTAGCGCTGAGCTCCTACGAGCAGTACTTC
TRBJ2-3	TRBV19	-	-	CASTSNQGSVRNTQYF	TGTGCCAGTACCTCAAATCAGGGATCGGTTAGAAATACGCAGTATTTT
TRBJ1-4	TRBV9	-	-	CASSISDGRNEKLFF	TGTGCCAGCAGCATAAGTGACGGGCGCAATGAAAAACTGTTTTTT
TRBJ1-6	TRBV12-5	few	TRBD1	CASGLVPGQGIVKAPSSYNSPLHF	TGTGCTAGTGGTTTGGTACCGGGACAGGGAATAGTGAAGGCCCCGAGCTCCTATAATTCACCCCTCCACTTT
TRBJ2-3	TRBV6-5	once	TRBD2	CASMISGAITDTQYF	TGTGCCAGCATGATTAGCGGGGCCATCACAGATACGCAGTATTTT
TRBJ2-5	TRBV29-1	few	-	CSVGGGGLYQETQYF	TGCAGCGTTGGGGGAGGGGGCCTGTACCAAGAGACCCAGTACTTC
TRBJ2-5	TRBV4-1	-	-	CASSQITGSQETQYF	TGCGCCAGCAGCCAAATAACAGGGTCACAAGAGACCCAGTACTTC
TRBJ2-1	TRBV12-5	-	-	CASGSSLGGEQFF	TGTGCTAGTGGTTCCTCATTAGGCGGTGAGCAGTTCTTC
TRBJ2-7	TRBV9	-	-	CASSVASESYEQYF	TGTGCCAGCAGCGTAGCGAGCGAATCCTACGAGCAGTACTTC
TRBJ1-4	TRBV30	once	-	CAWSPPVGEKLFF	TGTGCCTGGAGTCCCCCAGTGGGTGAAAAACTGTTTTTT
TRBJ1-1	TRBV24-1	-	-	CATRADLNTEAFF	TGTGCCACCCGAGCAGACCTAAACACTGAAGCTTTCTTT
TRBJ2-5	TRBV14	-	TRBD1	CASSQRARGETQYF	TGTGCCAGCAGCCAAAGGGCCAGGGGGGAGACCCAGTACTTC
TRBJ1-4	TRBV27	-	TRBD1	CASSLGTGEKLFF	TGTGCCAGCAGTTTGGGGACAGGTGAAAAACTGTTTTTT
TRBJ2-1	TRBV9	once	TRBD2	CASSVGSSGGDNEQFF	TGTGCCAGCAGCGTAGGGTCTAGCGGGGGGGACAATGAGCAGTTCTTC
TRBJ2-7	TRBV5-1	-	TRBD2	CASSRTSVYDEQYF	TGCGCCAGCAGCCGGACTAGCGTTTATGACGAGCAGTACTTC
TRBJ2-3	TRBV6-4	medium-sized	-	CASSERGEGTDTQYF	TGTGCCAGCAGTGAAAGGGGGGAAGGCACAGATACGCAGTATTTT
TRBJ1-1	TRBV18	few	-	CASSPRDTQGTEAFF	TGTGCCAGCTCACCGAGAGATACACAGGGTACTGAAGCTTTCTTT
TRBJ1-6	TRBV30	-	-	CAWGLGLSTPLHF	TGTGCCTGGGGGCTGGGGTTATCTACACCCCTCCACTTT
TRBJ1-4	TRBV3-1/TRBV3-2	-	TRBD1	CASPEDRVSREKLFF	TGTGCCAGCCCCGAAGACAGGGTGAGTCGGGAAAAACTGTTTTTT
TRBJ1-1	TRBV7-9	-	-	CASSLGREPTEAFF	TGTGCCAGCAGCTTGGGTAGGGAACCCACTGAAGCTTTCTTT
TRBJ2-5	TRBV5-4	-	-	CASSAQVEETQYF	TGTGCCAGCAGCGCCCAGGTGGAGGAGACCCAGTACTTC
TRBJ2-1	TRBV13	-	-	CASSFGNEQFF	TGTGCCAGCAGCTTCGGCAATGAGCAGTTCTTC
TRBJ2-2	TRBV5-1	-	-	CASSPGGGQNTGELFF	TGCGCCAGCAGCCCGGGGGGCGGCCAGAACACCGGGGAGCTGTTTTTT
TRBJ2-4	TRBV27	-	-	CASSGGRGNAKNIQYF	TGTGCCAGCAGCGGGGGCAGGGGCAACGCCAAAAACATTCAGTACTTC
TRBJ1-1	TRBV9	-	-	CASSTRMNTEAFF	TGTGCCAGCAGCACCAGAATGAACACTGAAGCTTTCTTT
TRBJ2-5	TRBV5-1	-	-	CASSLDTPRETQYF	TGCGCCAGCAGCTTGGATACGCCTCGGGAGACCCAGTACTTC
TRBJ2-3	TRBV12-3/TRBV12-4	-	-	CASRRVGIDTQYF	TGTGCCAGCAGAAGGGTAGGGATAGATACGCAGTATTTT
TRBJ2-3	TRBV2	-	-	CASSLQGRTDTQYF	TGTGCCAGCAGTCTTCAGGGGAGGACAGATACGCAGTATTTT
TRBJ2-1	TRBV7-9	-	-	CASSLPLEGYYNEQFF	TGTGCCAGCAGCCTGCCCCTCGAGGGTTACTACAATGAGCAGTTCTTC
TRBJ2-1	TRBV2	-	-	CASRVALEQFF	TGTGCCAGCAGGGTCGCTCTAGAGCAGTTCTTC
TRBJ2-7	TRBV13	-	TRBD2	CASSLRLTSGRKIEQYF	TGTGCCAGCAGCTTACGCCTGACTAGCGGGAGGAAAATAGAGCAGTACTTC
TRBJ2-5	TRBV7-2	-	-	CASSLSGSDQETQYF	TGTGCCAGCAGCTTATCGGGTAGCGACCAAGAGACCCAGTACTTC
TRBJ1-4	TRBV25-1	-	TRBD1	CASRQAGTGNEKLFF	TGTGCCAGCAGACAGGCCGGGACAGGGAATGAAAAACTGTTTTTT
TRBJ2-3	TRBV19	-	TRBD2	CASSELAGVGADTQYF	TGTGCCAGTAGTGAACTAGCGGGAGTGGGGGCAGATACGCAGTATTTT
TRBJ2-7	TRBV18	-	-	CASSPRQGTYEQYF	TGTGCCAGCTCACCAAGGCAGGGTACCTACGAGCAGTACTTC
TRBJ2-4	TRBV16	-	TRBD2	CASSHSSGRSNIQYF	TGTGCCAGCAGCCATTCTAGCGGGAGGTCGAACATTCAGTACTTC
TRBJ1-5	TRBV28	-	-	CASSFQGNQPQHF	TGTGCCAGCAGTTTTCAAGGGAATCAGCCCCAGCATTTT
TRBJ2-7	TRBV5-1	-	TRBD2	CASSLAGGGYEQYF	TGCGCCAGCAGCTTAGCGGGAGGTGGCTACGAGCAGTACTTC
TRBJ1-2	TRBV7-9	-	-	CASSRFVGGSNYGYTF	TGTGCCAGCAGCCGCTTTGTGGGGGGATCTAACTATGGCTACACCTTC
TRBJ1-2	TRBV5-6	-	TRBD1	CASSRGTAVSTPRGYTF	TGTGCCAGCAGCCGCGGGACAGCCGTGTCCACTCCTCGAGGCTACACCTTC
TRBJ2-5	TRBV10-1	-	-	CASSENFGFAGEETQYF	TGCGCCAGCAGTGAAAATTTTGGATTTGCTGGGGAGGAGACCCAGTACTTC